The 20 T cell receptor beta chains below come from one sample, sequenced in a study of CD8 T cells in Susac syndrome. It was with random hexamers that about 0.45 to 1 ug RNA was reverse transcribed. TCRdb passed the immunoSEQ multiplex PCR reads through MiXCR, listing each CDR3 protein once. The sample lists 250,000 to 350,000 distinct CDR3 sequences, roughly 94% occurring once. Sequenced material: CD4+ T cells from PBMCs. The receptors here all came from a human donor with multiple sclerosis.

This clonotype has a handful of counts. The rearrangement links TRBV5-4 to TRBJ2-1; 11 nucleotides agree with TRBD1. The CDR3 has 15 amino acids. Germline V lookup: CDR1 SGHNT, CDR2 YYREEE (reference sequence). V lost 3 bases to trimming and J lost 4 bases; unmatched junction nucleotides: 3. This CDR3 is CASSSGTGGYNEQFF. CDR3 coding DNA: TGTGCCAGCAGCTCCGGGACAGGGGGTTACAATGAGCAGTTCTTC.

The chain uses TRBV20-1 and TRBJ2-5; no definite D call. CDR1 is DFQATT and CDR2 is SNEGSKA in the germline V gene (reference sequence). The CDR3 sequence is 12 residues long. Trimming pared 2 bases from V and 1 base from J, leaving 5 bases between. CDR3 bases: TGCAGTGCTAGACGGGCCCAAGAGACCCAGTACTTC. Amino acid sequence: CSARRAQETQYF.

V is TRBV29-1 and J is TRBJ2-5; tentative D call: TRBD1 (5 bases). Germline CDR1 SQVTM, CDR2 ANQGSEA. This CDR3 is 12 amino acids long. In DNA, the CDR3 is TGCAGTGACCAGGGCGGTCGAGAGACCCAGTACTTC. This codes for CSDQGGRETQYF.

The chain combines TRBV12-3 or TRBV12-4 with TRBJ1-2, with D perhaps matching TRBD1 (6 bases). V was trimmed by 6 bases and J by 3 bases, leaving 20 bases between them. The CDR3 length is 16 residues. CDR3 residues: CASRSHTGYRDYGYTF. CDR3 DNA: TGTGCCAGCAGATCACACACAGGGTATAGGGACTATGGCTACACCTTC.

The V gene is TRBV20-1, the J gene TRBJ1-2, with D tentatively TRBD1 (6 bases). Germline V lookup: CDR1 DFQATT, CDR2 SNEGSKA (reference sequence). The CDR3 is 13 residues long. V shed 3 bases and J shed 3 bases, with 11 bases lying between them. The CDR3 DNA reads TGCAGTGCTAGGGGGGGGCAGGACTATGGCTACACCTTC. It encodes CSARGGQDYGYTF.

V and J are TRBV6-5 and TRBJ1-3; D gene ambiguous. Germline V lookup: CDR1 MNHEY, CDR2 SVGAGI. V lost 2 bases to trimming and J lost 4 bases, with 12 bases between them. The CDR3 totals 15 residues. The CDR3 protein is CASSYDLRSGNTIYF. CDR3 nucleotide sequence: TGTGCCAGCAGTTACGACCTCCGCTCCGGAAACACCATATATTTT.

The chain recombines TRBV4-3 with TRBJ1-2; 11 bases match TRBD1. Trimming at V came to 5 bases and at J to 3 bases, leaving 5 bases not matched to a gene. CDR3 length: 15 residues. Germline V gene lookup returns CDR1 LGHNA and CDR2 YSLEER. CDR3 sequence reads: CASSRTGGSDYGYTF. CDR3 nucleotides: TGCGCCAGCAGCAGGACAGGGGGCTCCGACTATGGCTACACCTTC.

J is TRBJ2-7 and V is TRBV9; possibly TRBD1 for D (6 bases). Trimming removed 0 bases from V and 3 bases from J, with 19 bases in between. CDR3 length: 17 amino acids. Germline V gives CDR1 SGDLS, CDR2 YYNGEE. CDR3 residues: CASSVGAGAALGYEQYF. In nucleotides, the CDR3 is TGTGCCAGCAGCGTAGGGGCAGGGGCGGCTTTGGGCTACGAGCAGTACTTC.

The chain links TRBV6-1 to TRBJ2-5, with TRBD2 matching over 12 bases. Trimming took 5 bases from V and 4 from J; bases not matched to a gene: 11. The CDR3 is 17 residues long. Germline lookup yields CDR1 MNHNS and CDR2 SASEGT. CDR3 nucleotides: TGTGCCAGCAGTCCGCGACTAGCGGGGGCCCTGGTAGAGACCCAGTACTTC. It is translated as CASSPRLAGALVETQYF.

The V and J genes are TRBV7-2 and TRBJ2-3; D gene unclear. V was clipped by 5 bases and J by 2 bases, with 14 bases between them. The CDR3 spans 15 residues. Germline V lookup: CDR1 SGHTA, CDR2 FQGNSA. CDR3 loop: CASSVRGRDTDTQYF. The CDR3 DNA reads TGTGCCAGCAGCGTCCGAGGACGCGACACAGATACGCAGTATTTT.

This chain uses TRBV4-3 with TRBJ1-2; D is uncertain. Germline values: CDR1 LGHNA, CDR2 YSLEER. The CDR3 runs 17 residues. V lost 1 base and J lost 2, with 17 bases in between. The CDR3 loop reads CASSQALGIRSNYGYTF. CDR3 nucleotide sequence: TGCGCCAGCAGCCAAGCCCTGGGCATCCGGTCCAACTATGGCTACACCTTC.

CDR3 in DNA: TGTGCCAGCGCCGTTAAGGGGGGCTCAAACACCGGGGAGCTGTTTTTT. It specifies CASAVKGGSNTGELFF. The rearrangement joins TRBV11-3 to TRBJ2-2; D possibly matches TRBD1 or TRBD2 (6 bases each). The germline V and J ends were trimmed by 8 bases and 2 bases, with 18 bases remaining between them. Germline V gene lookup returns CDR1 SGHNT and CDR2 YENEEA. This CDR3 comprises 16 residues.

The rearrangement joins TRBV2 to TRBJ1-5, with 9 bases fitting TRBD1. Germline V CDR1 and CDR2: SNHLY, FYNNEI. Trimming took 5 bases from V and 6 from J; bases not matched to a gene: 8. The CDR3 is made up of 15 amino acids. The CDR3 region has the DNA TGTGCCAGCAGTCGGGACAGGGATTATGGTCAGCCCCAGCATTTT. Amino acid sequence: CASSRDRDYGQPQHF.

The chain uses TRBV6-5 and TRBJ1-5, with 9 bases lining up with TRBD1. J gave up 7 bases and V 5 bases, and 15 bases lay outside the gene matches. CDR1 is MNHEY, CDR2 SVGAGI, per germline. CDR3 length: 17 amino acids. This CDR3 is CASSRSGSGQGEQPQHF. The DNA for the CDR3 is TGTGCCAGCAGTCGCTCGGGGTCGGGACAGGGTGAACAGCCCCAGCATTTT.

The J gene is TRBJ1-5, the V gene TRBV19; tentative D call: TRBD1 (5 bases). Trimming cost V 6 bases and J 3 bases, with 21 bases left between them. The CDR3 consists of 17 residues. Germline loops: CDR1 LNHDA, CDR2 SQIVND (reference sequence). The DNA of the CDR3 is TGTGCCAGTAGCCTCGGGACCTATGGAGGTGTCAATCAGCCCCAGCATTTT. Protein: CASSLGTYGGVNQPQHF.

The CDR3 spells CSARSTFLPGHGTDTQYF. The CDR3 coding sequence is TGCAGTGCTAGATCGACCTTCCTGCCGGGACACGGCACAGATACGCAGTATTTT. This chain connects TRBV20-1 to TRBJ2-3, with a possible D match to TRBD1 (6 bases). V shed 2 bases and J shed 1 base, with 22 bases lying between them. Germline CDR1 and CDR2: DFQATT and SNEGSKA (reference sequence). The CDR3 is made up of 18 amino acids.

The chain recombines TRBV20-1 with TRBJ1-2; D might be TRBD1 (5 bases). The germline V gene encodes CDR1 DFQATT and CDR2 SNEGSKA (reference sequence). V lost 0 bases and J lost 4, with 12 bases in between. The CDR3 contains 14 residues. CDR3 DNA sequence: TGCAGTGCTAGAGATTTGACAGAAACCTATGGCTACACCTTC. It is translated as CSARDLTETYGYTF.

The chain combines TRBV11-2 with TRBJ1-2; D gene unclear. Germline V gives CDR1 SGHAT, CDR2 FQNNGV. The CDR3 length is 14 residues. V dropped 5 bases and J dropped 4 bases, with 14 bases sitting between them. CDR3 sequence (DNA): TGTGCCAGCAGCAGTCTGCGGATCGGCTATGGCTACACCTTC. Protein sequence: CASSSLRIGYGYTF.

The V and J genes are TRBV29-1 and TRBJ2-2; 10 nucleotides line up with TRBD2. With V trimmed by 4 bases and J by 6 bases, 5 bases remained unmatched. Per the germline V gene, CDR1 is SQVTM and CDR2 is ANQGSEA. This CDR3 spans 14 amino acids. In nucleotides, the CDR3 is TGCAGCGTTGTAACTAGCGGGGACTCCGGGGAGCTGTTTTTT. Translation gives CSVVTSGDSGELFF.

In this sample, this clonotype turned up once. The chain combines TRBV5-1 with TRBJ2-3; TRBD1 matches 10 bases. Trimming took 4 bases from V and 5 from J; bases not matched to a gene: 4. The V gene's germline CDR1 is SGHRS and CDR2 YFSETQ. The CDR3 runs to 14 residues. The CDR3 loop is CASSPGQGGDTQYF. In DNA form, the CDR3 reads TGCGCCAGCAGCCCAGGACAGGGGGGAGATACGCAGTATTTT.